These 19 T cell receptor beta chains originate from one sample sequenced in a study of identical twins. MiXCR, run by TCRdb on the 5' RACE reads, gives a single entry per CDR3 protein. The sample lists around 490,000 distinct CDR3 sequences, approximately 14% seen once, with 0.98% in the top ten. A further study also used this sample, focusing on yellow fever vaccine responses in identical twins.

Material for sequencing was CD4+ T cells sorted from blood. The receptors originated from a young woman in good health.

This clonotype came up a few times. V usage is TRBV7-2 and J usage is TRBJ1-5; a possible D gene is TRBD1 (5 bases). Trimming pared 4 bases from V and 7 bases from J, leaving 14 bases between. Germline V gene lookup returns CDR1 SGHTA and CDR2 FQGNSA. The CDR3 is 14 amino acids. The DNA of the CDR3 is TGTGCCAGCAGCTGGGACCCGGCCATCCAGCCCCAGCATTTT. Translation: CASSWDPAIQPQHF.

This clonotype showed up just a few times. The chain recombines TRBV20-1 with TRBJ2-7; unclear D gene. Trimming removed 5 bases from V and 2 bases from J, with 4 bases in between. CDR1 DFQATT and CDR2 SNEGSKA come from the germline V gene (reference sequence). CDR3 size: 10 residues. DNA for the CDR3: TGCAGTGCTTTCCCCTACGAGCAGTACTTC. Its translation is CSAFPYEQYF.

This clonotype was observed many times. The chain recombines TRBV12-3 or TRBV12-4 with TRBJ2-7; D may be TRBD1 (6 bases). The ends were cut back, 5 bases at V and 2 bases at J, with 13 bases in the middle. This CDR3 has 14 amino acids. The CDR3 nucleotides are TGTGCCAGCAGTCCCGGGACACTTACCTACGAGCAGTACTTC. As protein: CASSPGTLTYEQYF.

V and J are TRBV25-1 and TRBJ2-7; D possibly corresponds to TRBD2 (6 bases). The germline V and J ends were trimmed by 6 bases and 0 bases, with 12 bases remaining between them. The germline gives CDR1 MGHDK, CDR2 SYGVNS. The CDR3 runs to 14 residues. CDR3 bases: TGTGCCAGCAGAACGGGACTTAGCTCCTACGAGCAGTACTTC. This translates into CASRTGLSSYEQYF.

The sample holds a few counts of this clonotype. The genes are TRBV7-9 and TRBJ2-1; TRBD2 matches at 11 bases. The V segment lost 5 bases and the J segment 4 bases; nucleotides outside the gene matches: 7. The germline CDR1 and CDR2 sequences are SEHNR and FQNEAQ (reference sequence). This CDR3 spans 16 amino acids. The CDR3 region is CASSRTGTSGYNEQFF. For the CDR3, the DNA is TGTGCCAGCAGCCGCACCGGGACTAGCGGATACAATGAGCAGTTCTTC.

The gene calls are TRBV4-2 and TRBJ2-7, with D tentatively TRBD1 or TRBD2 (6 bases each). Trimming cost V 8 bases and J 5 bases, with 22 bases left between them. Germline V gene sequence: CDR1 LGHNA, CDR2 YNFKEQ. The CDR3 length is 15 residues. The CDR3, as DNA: TGTGCCAGCCGAACCGTTGGGGGGCGCTTGGACGAGCAGTACTTC. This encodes CASRTVGGRLDEQYF.

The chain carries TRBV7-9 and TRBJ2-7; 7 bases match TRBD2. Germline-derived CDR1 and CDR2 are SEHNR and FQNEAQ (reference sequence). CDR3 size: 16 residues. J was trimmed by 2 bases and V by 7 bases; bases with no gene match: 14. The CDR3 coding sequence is TGTGCCAGCACCCCGAGGCTGGGGGGGAGTCCCTACGAGCAGTACTTC. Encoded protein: CASTPRLGGSPYEQYF.

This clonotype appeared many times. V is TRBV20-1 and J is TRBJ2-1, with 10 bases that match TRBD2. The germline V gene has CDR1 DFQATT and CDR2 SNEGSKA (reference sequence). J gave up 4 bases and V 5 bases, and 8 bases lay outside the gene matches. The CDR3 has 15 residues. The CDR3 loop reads CSASSTSGKYNEQFF. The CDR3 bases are TGCAGTGCTTCTTCTACTAGCGGGAAATACAATGAGCAGTTCTTC.

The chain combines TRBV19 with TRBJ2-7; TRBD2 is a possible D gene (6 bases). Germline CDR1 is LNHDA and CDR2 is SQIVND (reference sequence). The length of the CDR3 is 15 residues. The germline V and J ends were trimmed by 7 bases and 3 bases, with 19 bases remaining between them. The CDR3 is CASTPSRGMLYEQYF. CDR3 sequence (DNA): TGTGCCAGTACCCCCTCTCGGGGGATGCTCTACGAGCAGTACTTC. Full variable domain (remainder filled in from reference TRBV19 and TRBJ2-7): DGGITQSPKYLFRKEGQNVTLSCEQNLNHDAMYWYRQDPGQGLRLIYYSQIVNDFQKGDIAEGYSVSREKKESFPLTVTSAQKNPTAFYLCASTPSRGMLYEQYFGPGTRLTVT.

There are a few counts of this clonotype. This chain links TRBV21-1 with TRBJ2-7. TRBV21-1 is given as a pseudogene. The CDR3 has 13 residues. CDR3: CASSKSKRYEQYF. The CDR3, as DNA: TGTGCCAGCAGCAAAAGTAAGAGGTACGAGCAGTACTTC.

In DNA, the CDR3 is TGTGCCAGCAACGCTTGGGGCGGGGGGCCACAAGAGACCCAGTACTTC. Residues: CASNAWGGGPQETQYF. This chain links TRBV7-9 with TRBJ2-5; 8 nucleotides agree with TRBD2. V lost 7 bases, J lost 2 bases, and 12 bases stayed unmatched. The CDR3 contains 16 residues. Germline CDR1 is SEHNR and CDR2 is FQNEAQ (reference sequence).

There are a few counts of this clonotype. The CDR3 coding sequence is TGTGCCAGTAGTCCTAGGACCACGGTCTCCAGCGCGAACACCGGGGAGCTGTTTTTT. This sequence encodes CASSPRTTVSSANTGELFF. The chain is built from TRBV19 and TRBJ2-2; D is unclear. The CDR3 is made up of 19 amino acids. The germline gives CDR1 LNHDA, CDR2 SQIVND (reference sequence). Trimming removed 5 bases at V and 0 bases at J, with 22 bases between.

The CDR3 reads CATSRGGTGGFEQYF. The CDR3 DNA reads TGTGCCACCAGCAGAGGCGGGACAGGGGGCTTCGAGCAGTACTTC. This chain links TRBV15 with TRBJ2-7; 12 positions agree with TRBD1. The CDR3 sequence is 15 residues long. Germline values: CDR1 LNHNV, CDR2 YYDKDF (reference sequence). V dropped 1 base and J dropped 6; count of bases not matched to a gene: 4.

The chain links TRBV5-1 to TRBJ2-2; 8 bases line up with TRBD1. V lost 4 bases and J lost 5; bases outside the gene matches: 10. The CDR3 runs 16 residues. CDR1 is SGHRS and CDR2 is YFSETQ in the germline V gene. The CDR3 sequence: CASSRAGTGGTGELFF. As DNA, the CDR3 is TGCGCCAGCAGCAGAGCCGGGACAGGTGGAACCGGGGAGCTGTTTTTT.

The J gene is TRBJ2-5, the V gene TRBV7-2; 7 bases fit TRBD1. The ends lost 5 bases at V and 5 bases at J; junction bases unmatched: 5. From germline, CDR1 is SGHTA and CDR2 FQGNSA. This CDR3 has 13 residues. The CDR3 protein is CASSNRGRETQYF. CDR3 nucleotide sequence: TGTGCCAGCAGCAACAGGGGCCGGGAGACCCAGTACTTC. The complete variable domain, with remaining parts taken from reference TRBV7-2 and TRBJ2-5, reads GAGVSQSPSNKVTEKGKDVELRCDPISGHTALYWYRQSLGQGLEFLIYFQGNSAPDKSGLPSDRFSAERTGGSVSTLTIQRTQQEDSAVYLCASSNRGRETQYFGPGTRLLVL.

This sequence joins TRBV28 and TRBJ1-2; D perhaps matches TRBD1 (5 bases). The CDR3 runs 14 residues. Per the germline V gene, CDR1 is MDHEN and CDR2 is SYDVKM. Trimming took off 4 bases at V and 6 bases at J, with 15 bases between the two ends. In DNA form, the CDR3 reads TGTGCCAGCAGTTCCGGGACGGAAACGGATGGCTACACCTTC. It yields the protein CASSSGTETDGYTF.

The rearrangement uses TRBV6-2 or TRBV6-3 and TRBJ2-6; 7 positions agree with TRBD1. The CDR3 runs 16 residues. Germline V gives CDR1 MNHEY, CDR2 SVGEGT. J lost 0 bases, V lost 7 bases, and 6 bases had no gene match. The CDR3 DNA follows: TGTGCCAGCACCTCAGGGGGAAACTCTGGGGCCAACGTCCTGACTTTC. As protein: CASTSGGNSGANVLTF.

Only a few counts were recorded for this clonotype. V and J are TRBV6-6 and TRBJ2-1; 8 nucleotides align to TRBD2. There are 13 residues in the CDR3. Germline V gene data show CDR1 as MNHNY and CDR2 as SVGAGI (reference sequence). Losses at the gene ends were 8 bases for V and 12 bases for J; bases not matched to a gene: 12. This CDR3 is CASGILRGGPQFF. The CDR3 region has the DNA TGTGCCAGCGGGATACTCCGCGGGGGGCCGCAGTTCTTC.

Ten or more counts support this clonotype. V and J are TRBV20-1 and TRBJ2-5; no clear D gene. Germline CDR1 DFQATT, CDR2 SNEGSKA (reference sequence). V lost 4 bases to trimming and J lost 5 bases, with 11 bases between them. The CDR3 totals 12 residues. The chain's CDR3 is CSATTVGETQYF. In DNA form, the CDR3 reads TGCAGTGCTACCACGGTGGGGGAGACCCAGTACTTC.